This T cell receptor (beta chain) was sequenced in a study of Ad26.COV2.S vaccination and SARS-CoV-2 variants. Study information: The vaccine Ad26.COV2.S was put into the muscle once, or twice with 56 days between.

The ends were cut back, 6 bases at V and 7 bases at J, with 12 bases in the middle. Germline V gives CDR1 DFQATT, CDR2 SNEGSKA (reference sequence). The CDR3 length is 11 residues. The treatment denotes: around 19 received Ad26.COV2.S at low or high dose, single or two shots; about 5 received placebo; per-sample allocation not given. Following the first vaccine or placebo injection, samples were taken on day 63. In Boston, an adult donor aged 18-55 years took part. Profiled with immunoSEQ multiplex PCR; TCRdb holds only in-frame clones, not every one. The sample holds some 250,000 clones, 88% seen once.

The rearrangement uses TRBV20-1 and TRBJ1-2; no clear D gene. The sample consisted of peripheral blood, taken in a trial of Ad26.COV2.S vaccine versus placebo. This receptor was obtained from a person between 18 and 60 years old who received the Ad26.COV2.S COVID-19 vaccine or a placebo. The CDR3 bases are TGCAGTGCGTCGGACGGCCTTGGCTACACCTTC. It is translated as CSASDGLGYTF.